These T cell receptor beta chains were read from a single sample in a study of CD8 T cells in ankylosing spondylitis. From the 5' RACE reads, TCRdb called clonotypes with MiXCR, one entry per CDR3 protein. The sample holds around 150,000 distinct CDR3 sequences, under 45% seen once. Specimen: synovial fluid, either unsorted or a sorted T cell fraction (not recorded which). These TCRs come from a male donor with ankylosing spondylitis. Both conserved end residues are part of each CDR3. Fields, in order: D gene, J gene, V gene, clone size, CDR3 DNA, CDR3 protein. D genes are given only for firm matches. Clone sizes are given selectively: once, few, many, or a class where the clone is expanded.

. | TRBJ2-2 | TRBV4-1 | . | TGCGCCAGCAGCCAAGATCCAGGGGGGTCCGGGGAGCTGTTTTTT | CASSQDPGGSGELFF
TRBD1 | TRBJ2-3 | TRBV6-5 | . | TGTGCCAGCAGTTACCCTCCGGGACAGGGCACAGATACGCAGTATTTT | CASSYPPGQGTDTQYF
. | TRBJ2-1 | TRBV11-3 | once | TGTGCCAGCAGCTTAGGAGGGGGTCCAGGTAATGAGCAGTTCTTC | CASSLGGGPGNEQFF
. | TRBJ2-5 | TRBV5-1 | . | TGCGCCAGCAGCTTGGCGGCGGGGACCCAAGAGACCCAGTACTTC | CASSLAAGTQETQYF
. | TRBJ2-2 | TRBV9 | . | TGTGCCAGCAGCGCCAATCCAGGGGTCACCGGGGAGCTGTTTTTT | CASSANPGVTGELFF
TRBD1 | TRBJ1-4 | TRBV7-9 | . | TGTGCCAGCAGCTTATACGGACAGGGGGGGGATGAAAAACTGTTTTTT | CASSLYGQGGDEKLFF
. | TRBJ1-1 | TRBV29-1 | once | TGCAGCGTTGAAGGTTTAAGAAGGGGGAACACTGAAGCTTTCTTT | CSVEGLRRGNTEAFF
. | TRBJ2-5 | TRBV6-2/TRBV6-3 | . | TGTGCCAGCGCTACCCGGGAAATGGAGACCCAGTACTTC | CASATREMETQYF
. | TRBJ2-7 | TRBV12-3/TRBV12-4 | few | TGTGCCAGCAGTTTAGATGCGGGCCCCTACGAGCAGTACTTC | CASSLDAGPYEQYF
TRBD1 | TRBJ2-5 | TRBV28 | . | TGTGCCAGCAGTAAGCTACAGGGGGCTGCGGCCCTCCGGGGGACCCAGTACTTC | CASSKLQGAAALRGTQYF
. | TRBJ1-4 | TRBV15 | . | TGTGCCACCAGCATGTTTGGGGGCTTTGCAGGCCTCGAGGAAAAACTGTTTTTT | CATSMFGGFAGLEEKLFF
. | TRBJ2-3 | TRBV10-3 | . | TGTGCCATCAACAAGAAGGGTCTAGGCACAGATACGCAGTATTTT | CAINKKGLGTDTQYF
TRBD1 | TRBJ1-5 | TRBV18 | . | TGTGCCAGCTCACACGACAGGGTGATCAATCAGCCCCAGCATTTT | CASSHDRVINQPQHF
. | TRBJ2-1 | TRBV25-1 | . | TGTGCCAGCAGTGATGTGGGGAGAGTTCGAAATGAGCAGTTCTTC | CASSDVGRVRNEQFF
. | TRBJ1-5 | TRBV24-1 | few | TGTGCCACCAGTGATCAGGGTCAGCCCCAGCATTTT | CATSDQGQPQHF
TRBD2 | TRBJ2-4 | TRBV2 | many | TGTGCCAGCAGTGAAGGACTAGCGGAAGCCAAAAACATTCAGTACTTC | CASSEGLAEAKNIQYF
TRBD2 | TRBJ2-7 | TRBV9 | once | TGTGCCAGCAGCGCCGGGGGGGGACTAGCCCTCTACGAGCAGTACTTC | CASSAGGGLALYEQYF
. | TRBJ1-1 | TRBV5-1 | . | TGCGCCAGCAGCTTGGGGCAGGGGCCTGAAGCTTTCTTT | CASSLGQGPEAFF
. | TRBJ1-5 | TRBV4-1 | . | TGCGCCAGCAGCCACCAGAGGGGGTTTGGTCAGCCCCAGCATTTT | CASSHQRGFGQPQHF
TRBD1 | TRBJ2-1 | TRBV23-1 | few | TGCGCCAGCAGTCCTATTGCAGACAGGGGGCTTATTGAGCAGTTCTTC | CASSPIADRGLIEQFF
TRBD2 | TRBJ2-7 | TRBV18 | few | TGTGCCAGCTCACCACCGCTAGCGGGGTCCGCCGAGCAGTACTTC | CASSPPLAGSAEQYF
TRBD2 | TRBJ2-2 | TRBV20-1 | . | TGCAGTGCTAGAGATTTTGCCGCCTTAGCGGGCGGACCCGGGGAGCTGTTTTTT | CSARDFAALAGGPGELFF
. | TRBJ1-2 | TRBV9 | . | TGTGCCAGCAGCGGTCTCAACTTTAACTATGGCTACACCTTC | CASSGLNFNYGYTF
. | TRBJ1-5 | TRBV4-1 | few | TGCGCCAGCAGTCTGGGACGTAAGACTGAGCCCCAGCATTTT | CASSLGRKTEPQHF
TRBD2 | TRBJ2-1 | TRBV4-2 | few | TGTGCCAGCAGCCAAGGTACAGCGGGAGTCCCTGAGCAGTTCTTC | CASSQGTAGVPEQFF
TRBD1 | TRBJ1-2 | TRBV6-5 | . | TGTGCCAGCAGTTACTCGGCTTGGGACAGCTCAGCTAACTATGGCTACACCTTC | CASSYSAWDSSANYGYTF
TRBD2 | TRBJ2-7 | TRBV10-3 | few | TGTGCCATCAGTCAGACTAGCGGGAGGCCTCCCTACGAGCAGTACTTC | CAISQTSGRPPYEQYF
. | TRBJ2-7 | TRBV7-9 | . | TGTGCCAGCAGCTCACTCTCGACACGGGGGCTGTTGGAGCAGTACTTC | CASSSLSTRGLLEQYF
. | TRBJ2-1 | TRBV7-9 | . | TGTGCCAGCAGCTTACGCCCGGTGGGGGACAATGAGCAGTTCTTC | CASSLRPVGDNEQFF
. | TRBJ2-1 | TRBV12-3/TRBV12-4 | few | TGTGCCAGCACCACGTGGGGTTATTCGTCCTACAATGAGCAGTTCTTC | CASTTWGYSSYNEQFF
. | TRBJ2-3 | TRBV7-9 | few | TGTGCCAGCAGCTTAGTAAACCTCCCCCCGCGCACAGATACGCAGTATTTT | CASSLVNLPPRTDTQYF
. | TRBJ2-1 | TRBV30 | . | TGTGCCTGGAGTTCCCAGGGGTACAATGAGCAGTTCTTC | CAWSSQGYNEQFF
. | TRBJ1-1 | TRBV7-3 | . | TGTGCCAGCAGCCCAGGAGGCTTGGGCACTGAAGCTTTCTTT | CASSPGGLGTEAFF
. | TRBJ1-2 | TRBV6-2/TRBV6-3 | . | TGTGCCAGCAGGTGGGACCGCTCGGATTATGGCTACACCTTC | CASRWDRSDYGYTF
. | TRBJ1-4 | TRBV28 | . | TGTGCCAGCAGTTTGTTCCCGACGAGAGTAACTAATGAAAAACTGTTTTTT | CASSLFPTRVTNEKLFF
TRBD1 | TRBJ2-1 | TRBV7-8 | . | TGTGCCAGCAGCTTGCGGAAAGGGACCTGGGACAGGGGGTATGAGCAGTTCTTC | CASSLRKGTWDRGYEQFF
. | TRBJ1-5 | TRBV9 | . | TGTGCCAGCAGCGCCGATGGGGGCCTTTGGGGCAATCAGCCCCAGCATTTT | CASSADGGLWGNQPQHF
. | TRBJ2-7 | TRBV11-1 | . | TGTGCCAGCAGCTTAGAAGCGAACTACTACGAGCAGTACTTC | CASSLEANYYEQYF
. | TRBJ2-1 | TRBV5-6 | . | TGTGCCAGCAGCTGGTCCAGCCCCCACAATGAGCAGTTCTTC | CASSWSSPHNEQFF